Sequencing of this T cell receptor (beta chain) was carried out in a study of T cells in Graves' hyperthyroidism and ophthalmopathy. Trimming removed 6 bases at V and 5 bases at J, with 14 bases between. CDR3 length: 13 residues. The V gene's germline CDR1 is DFQATT and CDR2 SNEGSKA (reference sequence). Amplification of TCR beta CDR3 regions used RNA as the template. In the first-round RT-PCR of the TCR CDR3, the HTBI primer set was used. TCRdb passed the multiplex PCR reads through MiXCR, listing each CDR3 protein once. The table includes roughly 96,000 distinct CDR3 sequences, about half detected once. Hyperthyroidism patients were newly diagnosed, had disease duration under 2 months, and were aged 18 to 65 years. The table lists this clonotype with many counts.

The J gene is TRBJ1-5, the V gene TRBV20-1, with TRBD1 as a possible D gene (5 bases). Input material: blood. The sequence was collected from a woman in her forties with Graves' hyperthyroidism. The CDR3 region has the DNA TGCAGTGCCCAGACAGCAAGAGATCAGCCCCAGCATTTT. Translating gives CSAQTARDQPQHF.